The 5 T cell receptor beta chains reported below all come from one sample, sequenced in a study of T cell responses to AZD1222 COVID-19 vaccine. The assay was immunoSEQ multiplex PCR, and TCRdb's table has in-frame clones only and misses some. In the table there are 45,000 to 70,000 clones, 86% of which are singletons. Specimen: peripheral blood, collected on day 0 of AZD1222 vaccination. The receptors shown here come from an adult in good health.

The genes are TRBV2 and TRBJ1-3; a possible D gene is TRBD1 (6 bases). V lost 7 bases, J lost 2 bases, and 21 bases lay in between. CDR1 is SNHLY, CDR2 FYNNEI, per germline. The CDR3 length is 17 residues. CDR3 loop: CASNGFDYRATGNTIYF. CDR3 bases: TGTGCCAGCAATGGGTTTGACTACAGGGCTACTGGAAACACCATATATTTT.

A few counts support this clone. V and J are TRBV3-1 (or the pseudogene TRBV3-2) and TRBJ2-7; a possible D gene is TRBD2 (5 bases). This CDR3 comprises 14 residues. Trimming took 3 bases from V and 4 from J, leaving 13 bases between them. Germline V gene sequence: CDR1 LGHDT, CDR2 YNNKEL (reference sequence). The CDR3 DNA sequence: TGTGCCAGCAGCCAGGCTACGGGGATTTACGAGCAGTACTTC. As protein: CASSQATGIYEQYF.

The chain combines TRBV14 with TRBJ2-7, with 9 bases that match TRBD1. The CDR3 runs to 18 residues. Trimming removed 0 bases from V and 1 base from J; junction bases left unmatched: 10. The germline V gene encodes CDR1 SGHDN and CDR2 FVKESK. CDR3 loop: CASSQETGTGSPSYEQYF. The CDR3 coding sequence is TGTGCCAGCAGCCAAGAGACAGGGACAGGGTCGCCGTCCTACGAGCAGTACTTC.

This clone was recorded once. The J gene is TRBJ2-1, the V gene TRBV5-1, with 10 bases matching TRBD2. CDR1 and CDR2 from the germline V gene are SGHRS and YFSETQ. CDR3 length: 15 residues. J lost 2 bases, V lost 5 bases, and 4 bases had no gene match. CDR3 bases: TGCGCCAGCAGGCTAGCGGGAGACCCCTACAATGAGCAGTTCTTC. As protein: CASRLAGDPYNEQFF.

CDR3 in amino acids: CASSLDEDSQFF. The CDR3 coding sequence is TGCGCCAGCAGCTTGGATGAGGATTCGCAGTTCTTC. This chain connects TRBV5-1 to TRBJ2-1, with D uncertain. The V gene lost 0 bases and the J gene lost 12 bases, with 10 bases spanning the gap. Germline loops: CDR1 SGHRS, CDR2 YFSETQ. CDR3 length equals 12 residues.